These 9 T cell receptor beta chains came from one sample sequenced in a study of spatial heterogeneity in lung cancer. Described time point: blood at routine non-recurrence follow-up after resection. Extraction of whole RNA from tumor, nontumor lung or frozen PBMC preceded unsorted sequencing. TCRdb reprocessed the 5' RACE reads via MiXCR and lists one record per CDR3 protein. The profile shows 95,000 to 130,000 distinct CDR3 sequences, 9% to 15% of them singletons. The starting material was PBMCs, obtained at follow-up. The receptor set was obtained from a male donor with early-stage non-small cell lung cancer.

This clonotype was recorded a few times. V usage is TRBV6-2 or TRBV6-3 and J usage is TRBJ1-2; D ambiguous. The CDR3 length is 16 residues. V lost 10 bases and J lost 2, with 23 bases in between. Germline V CDR1 and CDR2: MNHEY, SVGEGT. Written as DNA, the CDR3 is TGTGCCACCGACCTCGCGCATGGCAGCTGGAACTATGGCTACACCTTC. Its translation is CATDLAHGSWNYGYTF.

This clonotype was detected a few times. The rearrangement uses TRBV5-6 and TRBJ1-2; the D is unclear. Trimming pared 4 bases from V and 8 bases from J, leaving 15 bases between. The CDR3 is 13 amino acids. CDR1 is SGHDT, CDR2 YYEEEE, per germline. In DNA form, the CDR3 reads TGTGCCAGCAGCAACTGGCGACTGGACGGCTACACCTTC. This translates into CASSNWRLDGYTF.

J is TRBJ2-4 and V is TRBV7-9; maybe TRBD1 (6 bases). CDR3 length: 18 residues. The germline gives CDR1 SEHNR, CDR2 FQNEAQ (reference sequence). With 1 base removed from V and 3 bases from J, the gap between germline ends came to 19 bases. CDR3 in DNA: TGTGCCAGCAGCTTAGGGAGGCAGGGGATTGTAGACAAAAACATTCAGTACTTC. It specifies CASSLGRQGIVDKNIQYF. The variable domain in full, completed from reference TRBV7-9 and TRBJ2-4, reads DTGVSQNPRHKITKRGQNVTFRCDPISEHNRLYWYRQTLGQGPEFLTYFQNEAQLEKSRLLSDRFSAERPKGSFSTLEIQRTEQGDSAMYLCASSLGRQGIVDKNIQYFGAGTRLSVL.

This clonotype occurred a few times. V is TRBV7-2 and J is TRBJ2-7; 9 bases agree with TRBD2. The germline V gene encodes CDR1 SGHTA and CDR2 FQGNSA. The CDR3 runs 16 residues. V shed 0 bases and J 2 bases; nucleotides not matched to a gene: 5. The CDR3 loop reads CASSLARLAGPYEQYF. CDR3 coding DNA: TGTGCCAGCAGCTTAGCCCGGCTAGCGGGGCCCTACGAGCAGTACTTC.

J is TRBJ1-3 and V is TRBV6-5; D remains ambiguous. The CDR3 loop spans 16 amino acids. Trimming took 0 bases from V and 0 from J, leaving 9 bases between them. The germline V gene has CDR1 MNHEY and CDR2 SVGAGI. CDR3 loop: CASSYSSQSSGNTIYF. CDR3 bases: TGTGCCAGCAGTTACTCGTCCCAGAGCTCTGGAAACACCATATATTTT.

This clonotype was detected only a few times. CDR3 sequence: CASSQHRGNEKLFF. Here the CDR3 DNA reads TGTGCCAGCAGCCAACACAGGGGAAATGAAAAACTGTTTTTT. This chain links TRBV14 with TRBJ1-4; 7 nucleotides line up with TRBD1. The CDR3 contains 14 residues. Trimming removed 2 bases from V and 5 bases from J; junction bases left unmatched: 2. The germline V gene encodes CDR1 SGHDN and CDR2 FVKESK.

This clonotype was recorded many times. J is TRBJ2-5 and V is TRBV5-4, with TRBD2 as a possible D gene (6 bases). The CDR3 contains 14 residues. The ends were cut back, 0 bases at V and 0 bases at J, with 6 bases in the middle. Germline lookup yields CDR1 SGHNT and CDR2 YYREEE (reference sequence). The CDR3 reads CASSLAGDQETQYF. The DNA of the CDR3 is TGTGCCAGCAGCTTGGCGGGGGACCAAGAGACCCAGTACTTC.

This clonotype turned up a few times. This chain uses TRBV2 with TRBJ2-2; the D gene is possibly TRBD1 (5 bases). Germline assignment: CDR1 SNHLY and CDR2 FYNNEI. Trimming took off 6 bases at V and 5 bases at J, with 10 bases between the two ends. The CDR3 has 13 amino acids. CDR3 loop: CASRVDRTGELFF. The CDR3 nucleotides read TGTGCCAGCAGGGTCGACAGAACCGGGGAGCTGTTTTTT.

This clonotype occurred a few times. V and J are TRBV7-9 and TRBJ2-7, with D unresolved. CDR3 size: 11 residues. Germline CDR1 and CDR2: SEHNR and FQNEAQ (reference sequence). V was clipped by 5 bases and J by 7 bases, with 9 bases between them. As DNA, the CDR3 is TGTGCCAGCAGCCTAACGTGGGAGCAGTACTTC. It codes for CASSLTWEQYF.